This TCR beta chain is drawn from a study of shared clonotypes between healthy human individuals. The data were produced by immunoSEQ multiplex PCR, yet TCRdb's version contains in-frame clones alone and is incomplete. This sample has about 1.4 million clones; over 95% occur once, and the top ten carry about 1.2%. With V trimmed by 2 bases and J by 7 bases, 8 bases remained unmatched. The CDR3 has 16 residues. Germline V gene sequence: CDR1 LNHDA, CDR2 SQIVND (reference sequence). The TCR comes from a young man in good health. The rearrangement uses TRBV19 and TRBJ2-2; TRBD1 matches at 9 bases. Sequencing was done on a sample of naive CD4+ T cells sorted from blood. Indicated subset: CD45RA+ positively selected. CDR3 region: CASSISGTGFNGELFF. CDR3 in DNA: TGTGCCAGTAGTATATCAGGGACAGGGTTTAACGGGGAGCTGTTTTTT.